This T cell receptor (beta chain) was identified in a study of B cell selection in AIRE deficiency. Study-wide points: Of several thousand shared Treg TCRbeta sequences, over 25% were healthy-only, just under 9.5% patient-only. Around a third of healthy-donor shared Treg TCRbeta sequences appeared in patient Tconv cells. CDR3s were shorter in shared Treg sequences, reflecting few non-templated nucleotide insertions.

CDR1 and CDR2 (germline): SQVTM, ANQGSEA. J gave up 5 bases and V 5 bases, and 9 bases lay outside the gene matches. This CDR3 contains 15 residues. Sorted regulatory T cells were CD4-positive, CD25-high and CD127-low or negative. Source study methods: Treg pools: some 5x10^4 distinct patient, over 95,000 donor TCRbeta sequences. Generated by immunoSEQ multiplex PCR, the TCRdb table keeps only in-frame clones and is missing some. V and J calls and clone size are given by that table; D and trimming were obtained from the DNA. The sample carries 12,000 to 15,000 clones, more than 85% recorded once. On this clone itself: Its antigen is currently unknown.

This receptor was identified in a human donor with AIRE deficiency. The genes are TRBV29-1 and TRBJ1-4; 9 positions match TRBD1. Material: Tregs sorted from PBMCs. The CDR3 reads CSVQYSGTGNEKLFF. CDR3 sequence (DNA): TGCAGCGTTCAATACTCCGGGACAGGGAATGAAAAACTGTTTTTT.